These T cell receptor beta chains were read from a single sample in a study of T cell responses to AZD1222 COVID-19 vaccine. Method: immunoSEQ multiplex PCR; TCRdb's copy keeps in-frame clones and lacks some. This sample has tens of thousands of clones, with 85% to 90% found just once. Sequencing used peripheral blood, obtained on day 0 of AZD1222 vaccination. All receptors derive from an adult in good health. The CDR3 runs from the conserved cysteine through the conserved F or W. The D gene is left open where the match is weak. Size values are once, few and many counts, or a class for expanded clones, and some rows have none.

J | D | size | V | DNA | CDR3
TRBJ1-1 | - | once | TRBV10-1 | TGCGCCAGCAGTGAGTCTCAGGGGAAGACTGAAGCTTTCTTT | CASSESQGKTEAFF
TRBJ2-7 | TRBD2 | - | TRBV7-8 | TGTGCCAGCAGCTCCCGAGGTAGGACTAGCGGGGGTGCTACCTACGAGCAGTACTTC | CASSSRGRTSGGATYEQYF
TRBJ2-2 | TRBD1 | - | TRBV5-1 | TGCGCCAGCAGCCAACGACAGGGATCCACCGGGGAGCTGTTTTTT | CASSQRQGSTGELFF
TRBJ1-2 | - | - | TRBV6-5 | TGTGCCAGCAGTTATCAACAGGGTTCTGCCTATGGCTACACCTTC | CASSYQQGSAYGYTF
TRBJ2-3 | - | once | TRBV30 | TGTGCCTGGAGTGCGATAGATACGCAGTATTTT | CAWSAIDTQYF
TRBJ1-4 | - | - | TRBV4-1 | TGCGCCAGCAGCCAAGGCCAGGGAAATGAAAAACTGTTTTTT | CASSQGQGNEKLFF
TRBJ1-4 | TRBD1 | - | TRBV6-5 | TGTGCCAGCAGGTCGCGGGACAGGGCGGAAAAACTGTTTTTT | CASRSRDRAEKLFF
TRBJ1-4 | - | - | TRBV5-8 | TGTGCCAGTACCCCGATGGGACACGCAACTAATGAAAAACTGTTTTTT | CASTPMGHATNEKLFF
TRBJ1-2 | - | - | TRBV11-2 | TGTGCCAGCAAGGAGCATGCCGGAACGGGGTCCTATGGCTACACCTTC | CASKEHAGTGSYGYTF
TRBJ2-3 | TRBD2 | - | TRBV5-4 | TGTGCCAGCAGCTCCTTAGCGGGTACAGATACGCAGTATTTT | CASSSLAGTDTQYF
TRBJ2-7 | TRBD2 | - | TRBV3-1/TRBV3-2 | TGTGCCAGCAGCCAAGATGTGAGTAATGACGGGAGGGTATTCGAGCAGTACTTC | CASSQDVSNDGRVFEQYF
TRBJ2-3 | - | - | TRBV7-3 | TGTGCCAGCAGCCTAACCCGGGATAGGGGGACAGATACGCAGTATTTT | CASSLTRDRGTDTQYF
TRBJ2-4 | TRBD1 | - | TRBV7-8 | TGTGCCAGCAGCCGGAACAGGGGTCCCATTCAGTACTTC | CASSRNRGPIQYF
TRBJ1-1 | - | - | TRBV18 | TGTGCCAGCTCACCGGGACAACAGAACACTGAAGCTTTCTTT | CASSPGQQNTEAFF
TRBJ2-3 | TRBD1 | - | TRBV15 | TGTGCCACCAGCACCGGGGACAGGGGCACAGATACGCAGTATTTT | CATSTGDRGTDTQYF
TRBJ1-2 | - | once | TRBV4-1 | TGCGCCAGCAGCCACCGACAGGTTTCTAACTATGGCTACACCTTC | CASSHRQVSNYGYTF
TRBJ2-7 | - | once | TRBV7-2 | TGTGCCAGCAGCCCCCCGGGGAGCCACGAGCAGTACTTC | CASSPPGSHEQYF
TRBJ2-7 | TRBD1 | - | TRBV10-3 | TGTGCCATCAGTGAGGAACCCCGGGACAGGGGCCACGAGCAGTACTTC | CAISEEPRDRGHEQYF
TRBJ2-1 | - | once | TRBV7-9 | TGTGCCAGCAGCGTTATCCTCGGGGGAAACAATGAGCAGTTCTTC | CASSVILGGNNEQFF
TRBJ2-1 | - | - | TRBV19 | TGTGCCAGTAGAAGGGAACCGCTAGTTCCGGGAGAGCAGTTCTTC | CASRREPLVPGEQFF
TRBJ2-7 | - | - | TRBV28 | TGTGCCAGCAGTTTACTCACTGGGGAGCAGTACTTC | CASSLLTGEQYF
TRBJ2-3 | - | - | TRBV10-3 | TGTGCGACTGCCATCAGAGAACTGGATACGCAGTATTTT | CATAIRELDTQYF
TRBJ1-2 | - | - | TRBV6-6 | TGTGCCAGCAGTTACTCAGGCCCTGGCTACACCTTC | CASSYSGPGYTF
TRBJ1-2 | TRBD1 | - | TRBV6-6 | TGTGCCAGCAACAACTCGGGCAGGGGGCATGGCTACACCTTC | CASNNSGRGHGYTF
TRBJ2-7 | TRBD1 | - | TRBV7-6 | TGTGCCAGCAGCCAAACTAACGGACAGGCGGGCGAGCAGTACTTC | CASSQTNGQAGEQYF
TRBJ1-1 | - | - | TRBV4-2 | TGTGCCAGCAGCCAACACCCGAACACTGAAGCTTTCTTT | CASSQHPNTEAFF
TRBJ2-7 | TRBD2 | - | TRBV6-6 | TGTGCCAGCAGGTCCGGGACTAGCGGTTCAGGCGAGCAGTACTTC | CASRSGTSGSGEQYF
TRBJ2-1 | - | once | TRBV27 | TGTGCCAGCAGTCTGATAGGGGTTTACAATGAGCAGTTCTTC | CASSLIGVYNEQFF